This is a list of T cell receptor beta chains from one sample in a study of post-analysis software for immune sequencing data. TCRdb ran MiXCR on the PCR reads and lists one entry per CDR3 protein. The sample records about 540,000 distinct CDR3 sequences, roughly 34% being singletons. Sample: blood. The receptors here all came from a girl aged 2 to 17 with multiple sclerosis. Both conserved end residues are part of each CDR3. A D gene is named only where the DNA matches it firmly. For some rows the clone size is stated as once, few or many, or as a class when expanded; others skip it.

.	TRBV7-9	TRBJ2-1	.	CASSPEGGPNNEQFF	TGTGCCAGCAGCCCAGAGGGGGGGCCGAATAATGAGCAGTTCTTC
.	TRBV20-1	TRBJ2-1	TRBD2	CSARPGLAGGPRNEQFF	TGCAGCGCTAGACCGGGACTAGCGGGGGGGCCTAGGAATGAGCAGTTCTTC
few	TRBV11-2	TRBJ1-2	.	CASSREGAGYTF	TGTGCCAGCAGCCGCGAGGGAGCTGGCTACACCTTC
.	TRBV25-1	TRBJ1-6	.	CASSECRDGNSPLHF	TGTGCCAGCAGTGAATGCAGGGACGGAAATTCACCCCTCCACTTT
few	TRBV11-2	TRBJ2-7	.	CAGSSDGGSYEQYF	TGTGCCGGCAGCTCGGACGGAGGCTCCTACGAGCAGTACTTC
.	TRBV4-1	TRBJ2-6	.	CASSSGGGQATSGANVLTF	TGCGCCAGCAGCTCCGGGGGGGGACAGGCGACCTCTGGGGCCAACGTCCTGACTTTC
.	TRBV7-8	TRBJ2-7	.	CASRRDGGQYF	TGTGCCAGCAGACGGGATGGGGGGCAGTACTTC
few	TRBV7-8	TRBJ1-4	.	CASSSRLAPFNEKLFF	TGTGCCAGCAGCTCACGACTCGCCCCCTTTAATGAAAAACTGTTTTTT
.	TRBV20-1	TRBJ2-3	.	CSARQGSGTDTQYF	TGCAGTGCTAGGCAGGGGAGTGGGACAGATACGCAGTATTTT
.	TRBV20-1	TRBJ2-7	TRBD2	CSARDQSSGGRYEQYF	TGCAGTGCTAGAGATCAGAGTAGCGGGGGCCGCTACGAGCAGTACTTC
few	TRBV20-1	TRBJ2-7	.	CSARDMGSYEQYF	TGCAGTGCTAGAGATATGGGTAGTTACGAGCAGTACTTC
many	TRBV6-6	TRBJ2-1	TRBD2	CASTKSGGLAGYNEQFF	TGTGCCAGCACCAAGAGTGGTGGACTAGCGGGGTATAATGAGCAGTTCTTC
.	TRBV20-1	TRBJ1-2	TRBD1	CSLYPGWGQGADGYTF	TGCAGTTTATATCCGGGTTGGGGACAGGGGGCCGATGGCTACACCTTC
many	TRBV20-1	TRBJ2-3	.	CSAGPGHPAFRTDTQYF	TGCAGTGCTGGGCCCGGTCATCCAGCGTTTCGCACAGATACGCAGTATTTT
once	TRBV6-5	TRBJ2-2	.	CASLGLSTTGELFF	TGTGCCAGCCTAGGGCTTTCTACCACCGGGGAGCTGTTTTTT
.	TRBV28	TRBJ1-2	TRBD1	CASLQGRGDYGYTF	TGTGCCAGCCTACAGGGGAGAGGGGACTATGGCTACACCTTC
few	TRBV15	TRBJ1-5	.	CATSNPIGGAGQPQHF	TGTGCCACCAGCAATCCCATTGGGGGCGCAGGACAGCCCCAGCATTTT
few	TRBV6-5	TRBJ2-7	.	CASSYVRGYEQYF	TGTGCCAGCAGTTACGTCAGGGGATACGAGCAGTACTTC
.	TRBV24-1	TRBJ2-3	.	CATREGVGDTQYF	TGTGCCACCAGGGAGGGGGTCGGAGATACGCAGTATTTT
.	TRBV6-1	TRBJ2-7	.	CASSDYLGDAGQYF	TGTGCCAGCAGTGATTACCTGGGGGACGCCGGGCAGTACTTC
.	TRBV5-1	TRBJ1-5	.	CASSIDTNQPQHF	TGCGCCAGCAGCATTGACACTAATCAGCCCCAGCATTTT
.	TRBV19	TRBJ2-7	TRBD1	CASSIAGTGSYEQYF	TGTGCCAGTAGTATAGCCGGGACAGGTTCCTACGAGCAGTACTTC
many	TRBV20-1	TRBJ2-7	.	CSARVPGLSYEQYF	TGCAGTGCTAGAGTTCCGGGACTGTCCTACGAGCAGTACTTC
.	TRBV12-3/TRBV12-4	TRBJ2-7	.	CASGTDSYEQYF	TGTGCCAGCGGGACCGACTCCTACGAGCAGTACTTC
few	TRBV7-7	TRBJ2-1	.	CASSPGQSLPNEQFF	TGTGCTAGCAGCCCCGGACAGTCTCTACCCAATGAGCAGTTCTTC
few	TRBV5-6	TRBJ2-3	.	CASSLSGGRGTDTQYF	TGTGCCAGCAGCCTCTCTGGGGGGCGAGGCACAGATACGCAGTATTTT
few	TRBV3-1	TRBJ2-1	.	CASSQYGGSYNEQFF	TGTGCCAGCAGCCAGTATGGGGGCTCCTACAATGAGCAGTTCTTC
.	TRBV10-3	TRBJ2-7	TRBD1	CAISGTGPPAYEQYF	TGTGCCATCAGTGGGACAGGACCTCCCGCCTACGAGCAGTACTTC
few	TRBV2	TRBJ1-1	TRBD1	CASREEQGAKNTEAFF	TGTGCCAGCAGGGAAGAACAGGGGGCAAAGAACACTGAAGCTTTCTTT
few	TRBV20-1	TRBJ2-7	TRBD1	CSASGTGTFYEQYF	TGCAGTGCTTCCGGGACAGGAACTTTCTACGAGCAGTACTTC
.	TRBV20-1	TRBJ2-3	.	CSASTGTSTDTQYF	TGCAGTGCCTCCACTGGTACTAGCACAGATACGCAGTATTTT
medium-sized	TRBV4-2	TRBJ2-7	TRBD2	CASSQETSVGTTTEQYF	TGTGCCAGCAGCCAGGAGACTTCGGTGGGGACTACTACCGAGCAGTACTTC
few	TRBV20-1	TRBJ2-1	TRBD2	CSAAGKRGARSSYNEQFF	TGCAGTGCCGCAGGGAAGCGGGGGGCCAGGAGCTCCTACAATGAGCAGTTCTTC
few	TRBV20-1	TRBJ2-3	.	CSARPGLDTQYF	TGCAGTGCTAGACCTGGGCTAGATACGCAGTATTTT
.	TRBV12-3/TRBV12-4	TRBJ1-1	.	CASSPLLTLNTEAFF	TGTGCCAGCAGTCCCCTGTTGACACTGAACACTGAAGCTTTCTTT
few	TRBV29-1	TRBJ2-5	.	CSVRGAGQETQYF	TGCAGCGTTAGGGGGGCAGGCCAAGAGACCCAGTACTTC
few	TRBV20-1	TRBJ2-1	TRBD1	CSAFRDRANNEQFF	TGCAGTGCATTTCGGGACAGGGCCAACAATGAGCAGTTCTTC
.	TRBV20-1	TRBJ2-5	TRBD2	CSAHSSGGSTQYF	TGCAGTGCCCATTCTAGCGGGGGGTCGACCCAGTACTTC
few	TRBV15	TRBJ2-7	.	CATGGESYEQYF	TGTGCCACCGGTGGCGAATCCTACGAGCAGTACTTC
.	TRBV21-1	TRBJ2-5	.	CARSKDRAETQYF	TGTGCCAGAAGTAAGGACAGGGCGGAGACCCAGTACTTC
.	TRBV10-3	TRBJ1-5	.	CAISPATHTSNQPQHF	TGTGCCATCAGTCCTGCGACACATACTAGCAATCAGCCCCAGCATTTT
.	TRBV6-6	TRBJ1-1	.	CASSYARQGNTEAFF	TGTGCCAGCAGTTACGCACGGCAAGGGAACACTGAAGCTTTCTTT
few	TRBV6-6	TRBJ2-7	.	CASSYSGTQSSEQYF	TGTGCCAGCAGTTACTCGGGGACACAATCGAGCGAGCAGTACTTC
few	TRBV29-1	TRBJ1-5	.	CSVAGAVNQPQHF	TGCAGCGTTGCAGGGGCGGTGAATCAGCCCCAGCATTTT
.	TRBV20-1	TRBJ2-5	.	CSAGRTVAPVGQETQYF	TGCAGTGCCGGTAGGACAGTGGCCCCGGTGGGCCAAGAGACCCAGTACTTC
.	TRBV27	TRBJ1-5	.	CASRSGGGLNQPQHF	TGTGCCAGCAGGAGCGGGGGGGGGCTCAATCAGCCCCAGCATTTT
.	TRBV6-5	TRBJ1-2	.	CASSYFSTANYGYTF	TGTGCCAGCAGTTACTTCTCGACAGCTAACTATGGCTACACCTTC
.	TRBV14	TRBJ1-2	TRBD1	CACSQAQGAAINYGYTF	TGTGCCTGCAGCCAAGCTCAGGGGGCCGCGATTAACTATGGCTACACCTTC
few	TRBV7-6	TRBJ2-5	.	CASSLGTRRIQETQYF	TGTGCCAGCAGCCTGGGGACAAGAAGAATACAAGAGACCCAGTACTTC
.	TRBV7-8	TRBJ1-6	.	CASRSYSSGNSPLHF	TGTGCCAGCAGATCTTACTCCTCGGGCAACTCACCCCTCCACTTT
few	TRBV20-1	TRBJ2-5	.	CSARGPGLPGHQETQYF	TGCAGTGCTAGGGGCCCCGGGCTCCCGGGCCACCAAGAGACCCAGTACTTC
.	TRBV3-1	TRBJ2-5	TRBD2	CASSHLTSGQETQYF	TGTGCCAGCAGCCATCTTACTAGCGGACAAGAGACCCAGTACTTC
.	TRBV20-1	TRBJ2-3	TRBD2	CSARMAGGQWEEDTQYF	TGCAGTGCTAGAATGGCGGGGGGCCAATGGGAGGAAGATACGCAGTATTTT
few	TRBV18	TRBJ1-1	.	CASSPILGQPSRGEAFF	TGTGCCAGCTCACCGATTTTGGGCCAGCCCTCAAGAGGTGAAGCTTTCTTT
few	TRBV12-3/TRBV12-4	TRBJ1-1	.	CANKALENTEAFF	TGTGCCAACAAAGCTCTGGAGAACACTGAAGCTTTCTTT